Listed here are 30 T cell receptor beta chains from one sample, sequenced in a study of prognosis after radiotherapy for stage I lung cancer. TCR beta CDR3 amplification from genomic DNA was performed by two-round multiplex PCR. Amplification during the initial PCR round employed primers specific to each TRBV and TRBJ gene. TCRdb fed the multiplex PCR reads into MiXCR, producing one record per CDR3 protein. The data show tens of thousands of distinct CDR3 sequences, approximately 45% seen once. The sample was PBMCs, taken before or after stereotactic body radiation therapy (not recorded which). These receptors were taken from a donor at least 50 years old with non-small cell lung cancer.

This clonotype is classed as medium-sized. The V gene is TRBV27, the J gene TRBJ2-7; 12 positions agree with TRBD2. Germline V gene lookup returns CDR1 MNHEY and CDR2 SMNVEV (reference sequence). This CDR3 is 15 amino acids long. The V segment lost 6 bases and the J segment 9 bases; nucleotides outside the gene matches: 12. The CDR3 protein is CASRPLAGGRTVQYF. The CDR3 DNA reads as TGTGCCAGCAGGCCACTAGCGGGAGGTCGGACAGTGCAGTACTTC.

Worth noting for this clonotype: A read error likely explains this, since a far larger clone differs by one base. This chain joins TRBV7-3 and TRBJ2-2; D is undetermined. Germline assignment: CDR1 SGHTA and CDR2 FQGTGA. Trimming took 6 bases from V and 4 from J, leaving 9 bases between them. The CDR3 is 13 amino acids. CDR3 loop: CASRNMVTGELFF. CDR3 nucleotide sequence: TGTGCCAGCAGAAATATGGTCACCGGGGAGCTGTTTTTT.

As regards this clonotype: The likely explanation is a read error, given a far larger clone one base away. The chain combines TRBV6-8 with TRBJ2-7; 7 positions agree with TRBD2. This CDR3 has 14 amino acids. V lost 7 bases to trimming and J lost 6 bases; unmatched junction nucleotides: 12. CDR1 and CDR2 (germline): MNHGY, SAAAGT. The CDR3 here is CASNHLRETSEQYF. In nucleotides, the CDR3 is TGTGCCAGCAACCATCTGCGGGAGACGAGCGAGCAGTACTTC.

This clonotype appeared many times. V and J are TRBV19 and TRBJ2-1; D possibly corresponds to TRBD1 (5 bases). Germline V CDR1 and CDR2: LNHDA, SQIVND (reference sequence). With 3 bases removed from V and 0 bases from J, the gap between germline ends came to 9 bases. This CDR3 is 15 amino acids long. CDR3 sequence: CASSMTVGSYNEQFF. In DNA form, the CDR3 reads TGTGCCAGTAGTATGACAGTGGGCTCCTACAATGAGCAGTTCTTC.

This clonotype was seen a few times. A far larger clone is off by one base, so a read error is likely. V gene TRBV6-9 combines with J gene TRBJ2-2; 7 bases match TRBD1. In germline, CDR1 is MNHGY, CDR2 SVAAGI. V lost 3 bases and J lost 4; bases outside the gene matches: 5. The CDR3 covers 15 residues. The DNA for the CDR3 is TGTGCCAGCAGTTACCCGACAGGGACCACCGGGGAGCTGTTTTTT. Its protein is CASSYPTGTTGELFF.

This clonotype has a count of ten or more. The rearrangement joins TRBV7-9 to TRBJ2-1; 7 nucleotides match TRBD2. V gave up 2 bases and J gave up 2 bases; unmatched junction bases: 0. The V gene's germline CDR1 is SEHNR and CDR2 FQNEAQ (reference sequence). The CDR3 extends over 14 amino acids. CDR3 residues: CASSLLAAYNEQFF. The DNA for the CDR3 is TGTGCCAGCAGCTTACTAGCGGCCTACAATGAGCAGTTCTTC. The variable domain in full, completed from reference TRBV7-9 and TRBJ2-1, reads DTGVSQNPRHKITKRGQNVTFRCDPISEHNRLYWYRQTLGQGPEFLTYFQNEAQLEKSRLLSDRFSAERPKGSFSTLEIQRTEQGDSAMYLCASSLLAAYNEQFFGPGTRLTVL.

The chain carries TRBV6-2 or TRBV6-3 and TRBJ2-7; D not resolved. CDR1 is MNHEY, CDR2 SVGEGT, per germline. The CDR3 totals 14 residues. Deletions cut 5 bases from V and 2 bases from J, with 13 bases between. The CDR3, as DNA: TGTGCCAGCAGTCCAGAAAGACGGACCTACGAGCAGTACTTC. This gives the protein CASSPERRTYEQYF.

There are many counts of this clonotype. V is TRBV4-3 and J is TRBJ2-1, with D uncertain. The V gene lost 1 base and the J gene lost 8 bases, with 9 bases spanning the gap. Per the germline V gene, CDR1 is LGHNA and CDR2 is YSLEER. The CDR3 is made up of 13 amino acids. The CDR3 DNA follows: TGCGCCAGCAGCCAAGGGTCACGTTATGAGCAGTTCTTC. Encoded protein: CASSQGSRYEQFF.

This clonotype was counted between two and nine times. With a much larger clone just one base away, this may be a read error. This chain links TRBV4-1 with TRBJ2-1; D is undetermined. Germline V gene sequence: CDR1 MGHRA, CDR2 YSYEKL. The CDR3 consists of 14 residues. V was cut by 4 bases and J by 4 bases, with 11 bases left in between. CDR3 in DNA: TGCGCCAGCAGCCCCATCAGGTGTTACAATGAGCAGTTCTTC. Translating gives CASSPIRCYNEQFF.

This clonotype was seen more than once but under ten times. In DNA, the CDR3 is TGTGCCAGCAGTTTAGAACCGAACAACTATGGCTACACCTTC. Translation gives CASSLEPNNYGYTF. The chain combines TRBV12-3 or TRBV12-4 with TRBJ1-2; no clear D gene. The CDR3 is made up of 14 amino acids. Trimming removed 1 base from V and 2 bases from J, with 8 bases in between.

Only a few counts were recorded for this clonotype. This chain links TRBV7-8 with TRBJ2-3; D remains unclear. Germline V gives CDR1 SGHVS, CDR2 FQNEAQ. Trimming removed 1 base from V and 1 base from J, with 12 bases in between. This CDR3 has 16 amino acids. The CDR3 sequence is CASSLVGRGRTDTQYF. Here the CDR3 DNA reads TGTGCCAGCAGCTTAGTGGGCAGAGGCCGCACAGATACGCAGTATTTT.

In its sample, this clonotype was seen many times. This clone may be a read error of a much larger clone one base away. V gene TRBV19 combines with J gene TRBJ2-2; D call uncertain. CDR3 length: 14 residues. Germline CDR1 reads LNHDA; CDR2 reads SQIVND (reference sequence). For the CDR3, the DNA is TGTGCCAGTAGTATAGTGCCCTTAACCGAGGAGCTGTTTTTT. Translated: CASSIVPLTEELFF.

To note about this clonotype: This may stem from a read error, because a much larger clone lies one nucleotide away. The chain has TRBV7-3 and TRBJ2-5; possibly TRBD2 for D (5 bases). CDR3 length: 13 amino acids. CDR1 and CDR2 (germline): SGHTA, FQGTGA. Deletions cut 4 bases from V and 8 bases from J, with 14 bases between. The CDR3 region is CASSSSRDGTQYF. CDR3 nucleotides: TGTGCCAGCAGCTCTTCCCGGGATGGAACCCAGTACTTC.

This clonotype occurred a few times. A far more abundant clone sits one base away, making this likely a read error. CDR3 residues: CASSYLRGVYEQYF. The DNA for the CDR3 is TGTGCCAGCAGTTACCTTAGGGGGGTCTACGAGCAGTACTTC. V is TRBV6-9 and J is TRBJ2-7, with D tentatively TRBD1 or TRBD2 (6 bases each). V lost 3 bases and J lost 3, with 12 bases in between. CDR3 size: 14 residues. From germline, CDR1 is MNHGY and CDR2 SVAAGI.

The chain couples TRBV11-2 to TRBJ2-6; D gene unclear. Trimming shortened V by 0 bases and J by 2 bases, and 11 bases separated the two germline ends. The CDR3 is made up of 17 amino acids. Germline V gene data show CDR1 as SGHAT and CDR2 as FQNNGV. CDR3 sequence reads: CASSLEGLGTGANVLTF. CDR3 nucleotides: TGTGCCAGCAGCTTAGAAGGGTTAGGAACTGGGGCCAACGTCCTGACTTTC.

This clonotype has at least ten counts. This sequence joins TRBV30 and TRBJ2-6; D possibly matches TRBD1 or TRBD2 (5 bases each). The CDR3 has 14 amino acids. V was shortened by 8 bases and J by 1 base, with 12 bases between the two germline ends. Germline V gene lookup returns CDR1 GTSNPN and CDR2 SVGIG (reference sequence). CDR3: CAGMGVSGANVLTF. The CDR3 region has the DNA TGTGCCGGGATGGGGGTTTCTGGGGCCAACGTCCTGACTTTC.

This clonotype occurred a few times. The V call is TRBV6-1, the J call TRBJ2-7; D assignment may be TRBD1 or TRBD2 (5 bases each). The ends were cut back, 1 base at V and 1 base at J, with 14 bases in the middle. The germline CDR1 and CDR2 sequences are MNHNS and SASEGT. The CDR3 spans 16 residues. The DNA of the CDR3 is TGTGCCAGCAGTGAAGATGACGGGACCCCTTCCTACGAGCAGTACTTC. Its protein product is CASSEDDGTPSYEQYF.

Ten or more counts support this clonotype. The chain employs TRBV28 and TRBJ2-7; D may be TRBD2 (6 bases). Per germline, CDR1 MDHEN and CDR2 SYDVKM. Trimming shortened V by 6 bases and J by 4 bases, and 13 bases separated the two germline ends. There are 13 residues in the CDR3. The CDR3 coding sequence is TGTGCCAGCAGGGCGGGGTCGGCGTACGAGCAGTACTTC. The encoded protein is CASRAGSAYEQYF.

The V and J genes are TRBV3-1 and TRBJ1-4; D is uncertain. Germline-derived CDR1 and CDR2 are LGHDT and YNNKEL (reference sequence). Trimming stripped 0 bases from V and 8 bases from J, with 10 bases between. There are 14 residues in the CDR3. The CDR3 spells CASSQDTSREKLFF. Here the CDR3 DNA reads TGTGCCAGCAGCCAAGATACGAGCAGGGAAAAACTGTTTTTT.

This sequence joins TRBV6-2 or TRBV6-3 and TRBJ2-2; D unclear. Germline-derived CDR1 and CDR2 are MNHEY and SVGEGT. V was pared by 0 bases and J by 3 bases, with 14 bases between. This CDR3 region has 17 residues. The CDR3, as DNA: TGTGCCAGCAGTTACTCTACTTCCAGTGAGCACACCGGGGAGCTGTTTTTT. Translated: CASSYSTSSEHTGELFF.

In its sample, this clonotype was seen many times. V usage is TRBV7-3 and J usage is TRBJ1-1, with D unresolved. Between the trimmed V and J ends, which lost 2 bases and 1 base, there was a span of 8 bases. The CDR3 contains 14 residues. Germline values: CDR1 SGHTA, CDR2 FQGTGA. CDR3 sequence: CASSLGPGNTEAFF. CDR3 nucleotides: TGTGCCAGCAGCTTAGGGCCGGGGAACACTGAAGCTTTCTTT. Full variable domain (remainder filled in from reference TRBV7-3 and TRBJ1-1): GAGVSQTPSNKVTEKGKYVELRCDPISGHTALYWYRQSLGQGPEFLIYFQGTGAADDSGLPNDRFFAVRPEGSVSTLKIQRTERGDSAVYLCASSLGPGNTEAFFGQGTRLTVV.

The chain is built from TRBV6-9 and TRBJ2-3; possibly TRBD2 for D (5 bases). Germline CDR1 is MNHGY and CDR2 is SVAAGI. CDR3 length: 14 residues. V lost 3 bases and J lost 2, with 9 bases in between. The CDR3 loop reads CASSYLDSTDTQYF. Written as DNA, the CDR3 is TGTGCCAGCAGTTACCTGGACTCCACAGATACGCAGTATTTT.

The gene calls are TRBV20-1 and TRBJ2-1; 13 nucleotides agree with TRBD2. CDR3 length equals 15 residues. V lost 6 bases and J lost 6; bases outside the gene matches: 8. Germline V gene data show CDR1 as DFQATT and CDR2 as SNEGSKA (reference sequence). The CDR3 DNA is TGCAGTGCCCGCACCGGACTAGCGGGAGTCAATGAGCAGTTCTTC. Translating it yields CSARTGLAGVNEQFF.

This clonotype has at least ten counts. This chain links TRBV4-3 with TRBJ1-1; D ambiguous. The CDR3 is 14 amino acids. Trimming left V 0 bases short and J 4 bases short, with 9 bases between. Germline CDR1 LGHNA, CDR2 YSLEER. The CDR3 region is CASSQEDGSTEAFF. In DNA, the CDR3 is TGCGCCAGCAGCCAAGAAGATGGTAGCACTGAAGCTTTCTTT.

This clonotype was observed many times. This chain uses TRBV12-3 or TRBV12-4 with TRBJ2-1; 12 bases are shared with TRBD2. The junction had 10 bases not matched to a gene; V was cut back by 7 bases and J by 0 bases. The CDR3 has 18 residues. CDR3 residues: CASTQTSGRGDSYNEQFF. CDR3 DNA: TGTGCCAGCACCCAGACTAGCGGGAGAGGGGACTCCTACAATGAGCAGTTCTTC.

The chain recombines TRBV6-1 with TRBJ2-1, with 9 bases lining up with TRBD2. Trimming at V came to 6 bases and at J to 10 bases, leaving 16 bases not matched to a gene. The CDR3 extends over 16 amino acids. CDR1 and CDR2 from the germline V gene are MNHNS and SASEGT. CDR3 in amino acids: CASSPWTSVRAEEQFF. The CDR3 DNA follows: TGTGCCAGCAGCCCGTGGACTAGCGTGAGGGCTGAAGAGCAGTTCTTC.

This clonotype is labeled as medium-sized. The chain joins TRBV6-1 to TRBJ2-7, with 7 nucleotides matching TRBD1. Germline V lookup: CDR1 MNHNS, CDR2 SASEGT. The CDR3 runs to 14 residues. Trimming removed 4 bases from V and 2 bases from J; junction bases left unmatched: 5. The CDR3 nucleotides are TGTGCCAGCAGTGTCCGGGACAGTACCTACGAGCAGTACTTC. Its translation is CASSVRDSTYEQYF.

The V and J genes are TRBV12-3 or TRBV12-4 and TRBJ1-1; 8 bases match TRBD1. Trimming removed 7 bases from V and 4 bases from J; junction bases left unmatched: 8. CDR3 length: 14 residues. The CDR3 coding sequence is TGTGCCAGCACTTGGACAGGGACGAGCACTGAAGCTTTCTTT. Its protein product is CASTWTGTSTEAFF.

The chain uses TRBV7-2 and TRBJ2-5; the D gene is possibly TRBD1 (6 bases). Germline CDR1 reads SGHTA; CDR2 reads FQGNSA. The CDR3 is 18 residues long. Trimming took 5 bases from V and 5 from J, leaving 27 bases between them. CDR3 DNA sequence: TGTGCCAGCAGCCCACCGGTCTCAGGGGTCTCGATGGGTGAGACCCAGTACTTC. Amino acids: CASSPPVSGVSMGETQYF.

This clonotype was counted many times. This chain joins TRBV3-1 and TRBJ2-3; perhaps TRBD2 as D (5 bases). Looked up from germline, CDR1 is LGHDT and CDR2 is YNNKEL (reference sequence). Trimming took 4 bases from V and 8 from J, leaving 16 bases between them. CDR3 length: 14 amino acids. In DNA, the CDR3 is TGTGCCAGCAGCCGAGTTCCACGGGAAGGTACGCAGTATTTT. The encoded protein is CASSRVPREGTQYF.